The source of this T cell receptor (beta chain) is a study of T cell responses to AZD1222 COVID-19 vaccine. A remark on this clone: Its antigen remains unidentified.

The protocol was immunoSEQ multiplex PCR, while the TCRdb copy is restricted to in-frame clones and leaves out a portion. Among about 140,000 clones, 88% were seen once, and the ten largest hold 3.1%. General study results and limits: Scientists sampled the repertoires only once the peak T cell response had passed. At baseline, just a handful of AZD1222 recipients tested seropositive. A reported finding is that nearly half of spike-specific TCRs target unmutated variant regions. Distributed over spike, vaccine-associated CD4 TCRs predominated at 160-218 and 743-854.

The CDR3 consists of 14 residues. Trimming took 4 bases from V and 8 from J, leaving 14 bases between them. Germline V gene sequence: CDR1 LGHDT, CDR2 YNNKEL (reference sequence). The chain links TRBV3-1 (or the pseudogene TRBV3-2) to TRBJ1-4; D might be TRBD1 (6 bases). The starting material was peripheral blood, obtained 28 days after the second AZD1222 dose. The clonotype was recovered from an adult who received the AZD1222 COVID-19 vaccine. In DNA form, the CDR3 reads TGTGCCAGCAGCCTCAGGGGCTTTGGAGAAAAACTGTTTTTT. Its translation: CASSLRGFGEKLFF.